Listed below are T cell receptor beta chains from one sample, sequenced in a study of blood T cell repertoires in COVID-19. Generated by immunoSEQ multiplex PCR, the TCRdb table keeps only in-frame clones and is missing some. The data hold some 190,000 clones, with about four fifths observed a single time. Specimen: PBMCs or T cells enriched from blood (not recorded which). Receptor source: a woman aged 25 to 45 who had recovered from COVID-19. CDR3s leave out the opening cysteine and the closing phenylalanine or tryptophan. Fields, in order: J gene, V gene, CDR3 protein.

j_gene: TRBJ1-5
v_gene: TRBV9
CDR3aa: ASSPSGDSMNQPQH

j_gene: TRBJ2-3
v_gene: TRBV14
CDR3aa: ASSTRLTSGHTDTQY

j_gene: TRBJ1-5
v_gene: TRBV6-5
CDR3aa: ASSYGRGQPQH

j_gene: TRBJ2-7
v_gene: TRBV5-6
CDR3aa: ASSLGSGRTYEQY

j_gene: TRBJ2-7
v_gene: TRBV28
CDR3aa: ASSLRQVPYEQY

j_gene: TRBJ2-1
v_gene: TRBV14
CDR3aa: ASSIKGLAGGSYNEQF

j_gene: TRBJ2-1
v_gene: TRBV2
CDR3aa: ASSWTSGGHNEQF

j_gene: TRBJ2-1
v_gene: TRBV6-4
CDR3aa: ASSDLTGGRSYNEQF

j_gene: TRBJ2-1
v_gene: TRBV27
CDR3aa: ASKEVAGLFYNEQF

j_gene: TRBJ2-1
v_gene: TRBV5-6
CDR3aa: ASSLAGQPYNEQF

j_gene: TRBJ1-3
v_gene: TRBV28
CDR3aa: ASSLGEYSGNTIY

j_gene: TRBJ2-3
v_gene: TRBV5-1
CDR3aa: ASSFASGGTSTDTQY

j_gene: TRBJ2-3
v_gene: TRBV28
CDR3aa: ASIEAGGTDTQY